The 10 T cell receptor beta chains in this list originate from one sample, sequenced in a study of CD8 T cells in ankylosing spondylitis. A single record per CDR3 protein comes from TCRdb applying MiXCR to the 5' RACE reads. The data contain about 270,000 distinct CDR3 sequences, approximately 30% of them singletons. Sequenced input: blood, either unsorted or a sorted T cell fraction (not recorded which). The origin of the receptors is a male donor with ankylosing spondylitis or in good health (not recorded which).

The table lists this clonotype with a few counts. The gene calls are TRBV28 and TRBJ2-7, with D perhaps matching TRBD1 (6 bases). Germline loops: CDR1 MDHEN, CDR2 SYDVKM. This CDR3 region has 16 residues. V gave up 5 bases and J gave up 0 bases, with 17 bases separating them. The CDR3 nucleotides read TGTGCCAGCAGTATCTTCCGGACAGATAGCTCCTACGAGCAGTACTTC. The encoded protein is CASSIFRTDSSYEQYF.

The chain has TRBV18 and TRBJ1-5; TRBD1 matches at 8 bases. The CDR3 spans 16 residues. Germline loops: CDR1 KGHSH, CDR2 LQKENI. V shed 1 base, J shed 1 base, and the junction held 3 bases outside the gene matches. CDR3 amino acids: CASSPQGQDSNQPQHF. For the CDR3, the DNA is TGTGCCAGCTCACCACAGGGACAGGACAGCAATCAGCCCCAGCATTTT.

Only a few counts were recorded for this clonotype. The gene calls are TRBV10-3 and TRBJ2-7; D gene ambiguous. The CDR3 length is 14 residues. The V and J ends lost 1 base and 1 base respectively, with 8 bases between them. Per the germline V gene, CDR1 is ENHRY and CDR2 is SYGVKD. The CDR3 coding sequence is TGTGCCATCAGTGAGTTGGGTTCGTCCTACGAGCAGTACTTC. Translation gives CAISELGSSYEQYF.

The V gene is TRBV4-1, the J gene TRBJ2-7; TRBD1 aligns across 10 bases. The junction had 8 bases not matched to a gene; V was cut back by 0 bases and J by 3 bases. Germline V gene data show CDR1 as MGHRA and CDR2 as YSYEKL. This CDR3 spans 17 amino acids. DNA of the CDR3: TGCGCCAGCAGCCAAGATGCGTTAGGGACAGGGGTCTACGAGCAGTACTTC. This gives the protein CASSQDALGTGVYEQYF.

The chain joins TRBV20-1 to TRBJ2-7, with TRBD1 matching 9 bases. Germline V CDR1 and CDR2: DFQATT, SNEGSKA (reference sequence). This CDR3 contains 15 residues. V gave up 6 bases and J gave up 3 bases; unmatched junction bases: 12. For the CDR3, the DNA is TGCAGTGCCCTACCACCGGGACAGGGAGGCTACGAGCAGTACTTC. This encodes CSALPPGQGGYEQYF.

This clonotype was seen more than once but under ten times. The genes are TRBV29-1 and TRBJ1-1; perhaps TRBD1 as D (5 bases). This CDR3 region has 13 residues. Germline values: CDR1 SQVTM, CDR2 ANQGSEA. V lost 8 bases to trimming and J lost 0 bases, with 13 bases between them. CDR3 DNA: TGCAGCTATCTTCGACAGCTGAACACTGAAGCTTTCTTT. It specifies CSYLRQLNTEAFF.

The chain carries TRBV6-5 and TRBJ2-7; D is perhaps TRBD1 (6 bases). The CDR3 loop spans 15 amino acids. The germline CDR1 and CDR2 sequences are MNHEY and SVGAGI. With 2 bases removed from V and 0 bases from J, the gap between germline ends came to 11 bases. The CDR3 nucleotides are TGTGCCAGCAGTTACGCGACAGGTAGCTCCTACGAGCAGTACTTC. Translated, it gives CASSYATGSSYEQYF.

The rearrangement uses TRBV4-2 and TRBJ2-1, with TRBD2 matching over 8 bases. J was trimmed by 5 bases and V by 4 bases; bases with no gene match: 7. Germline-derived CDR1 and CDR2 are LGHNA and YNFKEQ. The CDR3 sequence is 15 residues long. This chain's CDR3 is CASSLLSGGNNEQFF. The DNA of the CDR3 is TGTGCCAGCAGCCTCCTCTCGGGGGGGAACAATGAGCAGTTCTTC.

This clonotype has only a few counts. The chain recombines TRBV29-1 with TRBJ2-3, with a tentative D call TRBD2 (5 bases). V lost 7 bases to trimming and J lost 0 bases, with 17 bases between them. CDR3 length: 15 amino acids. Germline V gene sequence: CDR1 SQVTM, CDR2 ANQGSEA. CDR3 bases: TGCAGCGCCGTACCACGGGAAGCTAGCACAGATACGCAGTATTTT. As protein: CSAVPREASTDTQYF.

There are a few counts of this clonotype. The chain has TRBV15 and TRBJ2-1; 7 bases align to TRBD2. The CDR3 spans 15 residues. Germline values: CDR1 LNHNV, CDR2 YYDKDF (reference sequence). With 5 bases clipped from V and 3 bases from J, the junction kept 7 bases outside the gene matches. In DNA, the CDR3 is TGTGCCACCAGCGTAGGGCTAGCGGACTACAATGAGCAGTTCTTC. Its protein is CATSVGLADYNEQFF.